The text below deals with one T cell receptor beta chain. Its target is not known. Primers for the PCR totalled 60 Vbeta and 13 Jbeta. Using immunoSEQ multiplex PCR, the repertoire was profiled, and TCRdb retains in-frame clones only, with some absent. Altogether approximately 150,000 clones are present, approximately 82% being singletons, with the ten largest covering approximately 10%. The data stem from a study of cytomegalovirus exposure and HLA in healthy donors. V shed 2 bases and J shed 2 bases, with 12 bases lying between them. The CDR3 consists of 16 residues. Per the germline V gene, CDR1 is MNHNS and CDR2 is SASEGT. Study-wide points: A later analysis reported that several of the most significant clusters appeared to be linked to common viral pathogens, among them Epstein-Barr virus. Upon later analysis, HLA-associated TCR beta chains proved more clonally expanded than other, equally common chains.

The V and J genes are TRBV6-1 and TRBJ2-2; maybe TRBD2 (6 bases). The sequencing sample was made of PBMCs. This receptor was identified in a man aged 18 to 29 in good health and CMV-seropositive. CDR3 DNA sequence: TGTGCCAGCAGTGAACCGCTAGCGATAAACACCGGGGAGCTGTTTTTT. It encodes CASSEPLAINTGELFF.